A selection of T cell receptor beta chains follows, all from one sample in a study of shared clonotypes between healthy human individuals. The data were produced by immunoSEQ multiplex PCR, yet TCRdb's version contains in-frame clones alone and is incomplete. The sample has some 510,000 clones, 70% to 80% seen once. Sequenced: PBMCs. The source of these receptors is a woman in her forties in good health. Some clones in this sample may be carry-over from other donors' samples. Each CDR3 is given with its conserved first and last residue. The D gene is left open where the match is weak. Part of the rows lack a size; the others show once, few, many or a class for expanded clones.

CDR3 DNA,CDR3 protein,J gene,D gene,CDR3 length,clone size,V gene
TGTGCCAGCAGCCCCCTCCGGGGCGGAGAGACCCAGTACTTC,CASSPLRGGETQYF,TRBJ2-5,NA,14,NA,TRBV5-6
TGTGCCAGTAGTATGTCAGTAAGGAGCCGCGGACTTAACAGAAACAATGAGCAGTTCTTC,CASSMSVRSRGLNRNNEQFF,TRBJ2-1,NA,20,once,TRBV19
TGTGCCAGCAGCCGGACCCATGGGGGGTCTGGAAACACCATATATTTT,CASSRTHGGSGNTIYF,TRBJ1-3,NA,16,NA,TRBV5-4
TGCGCAGTCCAGCCCTCCAGCTACAATGAGCAGTTCTTC,CAVQPSSYNEQFF,TRBJ2-1,NA,13,NA,TRBV29-1
TGTGCCAGCAGTCTCGGAGGGTACAGCGGAAGCACAGATACGCAGTATTTT,CASSLGGYSGSTDTQYF,TRBJ2-3,NA,17,NA,TRBV5-4
TGTGCCAGCTCCCCCGATATTCTCGAGCAGTACTTC,CASSPDILEQYF,TRBJ2-7,NA,12,NA,TRBV18
TGCGCCAGCACCAGGGAAGGATCCGAGCAGTACTTC,CASTREGSEQYF,TRBJ2-7,NA,12,NA,TRBV10-2
TGTGCCAGCAGCTCAACTAGCGGGAGTGGAGAGACCCAGTACTTC,CASSSTSGSGETQYF,TRBJ2-5,TRBD2,15,once,TRBV7-2
TGCGCCAGCAGCCCCGGGCCCAGCGGAAGTTTCGAGCAGTACTTC,CASSPGPSGSFEQYF,TRBJ2-7,NA,15,NA,TRBV5-1
TGTGCCAGCCAATCTGGGCGGCAGGGGGCTACGGAGACCCAGTACTTC,CASQSGRQGATETQYF,TRBJ2-5,TRBD1,16,NA,TRBV7-9
TGTGCCATCACCGTATTAGGGGAGCTGTTTTTT,CAITVLGELFF,TRBJ2-2,NA,11,NA,TRBV10-3
TGTGCCAGCTCGCTACAGGGACAGGGCGGGGAGCAGTACTTC,CASSLQGQGGEQYF,TRBJ2-7,TRBD1,14,NA,TRBV18
TGTGCCAGCAGTTACTCGGGGTCCACCTACGAGCAGTACTTC,CASSYSGSTYEQYF,TRBJ2-7,NA,14,NA,TRBV6-5
TGTGCCAGCAGCAAAGGAGGATTCGGGACAGGGGGCTGGGTAGATACGCAGTATTTT,CASSKGGFGTGGWVDTQYF,TRBJ2-3,NA,19,NA,TRBV21-1
TGCGCCAGCAGCGCCGGGACTAGCGGGAGAGGCGAGCAGTACTTC,CASSAGTSGRGEQYF,TRBJ2-7,TRBD2,15,NA,TRBV5-1
TGTGCCAGCAGCCGGGGGGATGGCTACACCTTC,CASSRGDGYTF,TRBJ1-2,NA,11,NA,TRBV6-4
TGTGCCAGCAGCCAAGATGGTAGCGGATACAATGAGCAGTTCTTC,CASSQDGSGYNEQFF,TRBJ2-1,NA,15,once,TRBV4-2
TGTGCCAGCAGTTTACTCCTAGGACGGCCGAACACTGAAGCTTTCTTT,CASSLLLGRPNTEAFF,TRBJ1-1,NA,16,many,TRBV27
TGTGCCAGCAGGTTCCGGGCACAAGATACGCAGTATTTT,CASRFRAQDTQYF,TRBJ2-3,NA,13,NA,TRBV27
TGCAGCGTTGAAGCCCCGCTAGCGGGAGTGTTCGAGCAGCACTTC,CSVEAPLAGVFEQHF,TRBJ2-5,TRBD2,15,NA,TRBV29-1
TGTGCCAGTAGTGTCAGGGTGTCCGGGGAGCTGTTTTTT,CASSVRVSGELFF,TRBJ2-2,NA,13,NA,TRBV19
TGTGCCAGCAGCCCCGGACTAGCCGGGGAGACCCAGTACTTC,CASSPGLAGETQYF,TRBJ2-5,TRBD2,14,NA,TRBV9
TGTGCCAGCAGTGCGCGGCAGCCCATCACAGATACGCAGTATTTT,CASSARQPITDTQYF,TRBJ2-3,NA,15,NA,TRBV6-1
TGTGCCAGCAGCTTAAATCCCCGGGAGACCCAGTACTTC,CASSLNPRETQYF,TRBJ2-5,NA,13,NA,TRBV7-9
TGTGCCAGCAGTCCCCGGAGAGGAGCTAATCAGCCCCAGCATTTT,CASSPRRGANQPQHF,TRBJ1-5,NA,15,NA,TRBV28
TGTGCCAGCAGCTCCCAGGGGGCGTTGGGCTATGGCTACACCTTC,CASSSQGALGYGYTF,TRBJ1-2,TRBD1,15,NA,TRBV5-5
TGTGCCAGCAGTTCCGGACTAGCCGCTATGGCGTGGGAGACCCAGTACTTC,CASSSGLAAMAWETQYF,TRBJ2-5,TRBD2,17,NA,TRBV28
TGTGCCAGCAGTGAAGCGGGGACGGGACGTCCCTGTTACTTC,CASSEAGTGRPCYF,TRBJ2-5,NA,14,NA,TRBV6-1